The clone carrying this T cell receptor beta chain has a handful of counts. The data belong to a study of T cells in Graves' hyperthyroidism and ophthalmopathy. Study-wide context: Peripheral blood samples were taken at initial diagnosis, prior to any treatment.

Amplification of TCR beta CDR3 regions was performed using RNA transcripts as template. When the TCR CDR3 underwent first-round RT-PCR, the HTBI primer set was used. Via MiXCR, TCRdb re-called the multiplex PCR reads, giving one row per CDR3 protein. The table has some 380,000 distinct CDR3 sequences, roughly 13% seen once. V lost 5 bases and J 6 bases, leaving 19 bases between the germline ends. CDR3 length: 15 amino acids. Germline CDR1 PRHDT, CDR2 FYEKMQ (reference sequence). This clonotype was sampled from a man younger than 40 with Graves' hyperthyroidism that later progressed to Graves' ophthalmopathy. V and J are TRBV13 and TRBJ1-2; possibly TRBD1 for D (5 bases). Sequences were obtained from blood. CDR3 sequence reads: CASSHSGGGKDGYTF. DNA for the CDR3: TGTGCCAGCAGCCACTCAGGCGGGGGGAAGGATGGCTACACCTTC.